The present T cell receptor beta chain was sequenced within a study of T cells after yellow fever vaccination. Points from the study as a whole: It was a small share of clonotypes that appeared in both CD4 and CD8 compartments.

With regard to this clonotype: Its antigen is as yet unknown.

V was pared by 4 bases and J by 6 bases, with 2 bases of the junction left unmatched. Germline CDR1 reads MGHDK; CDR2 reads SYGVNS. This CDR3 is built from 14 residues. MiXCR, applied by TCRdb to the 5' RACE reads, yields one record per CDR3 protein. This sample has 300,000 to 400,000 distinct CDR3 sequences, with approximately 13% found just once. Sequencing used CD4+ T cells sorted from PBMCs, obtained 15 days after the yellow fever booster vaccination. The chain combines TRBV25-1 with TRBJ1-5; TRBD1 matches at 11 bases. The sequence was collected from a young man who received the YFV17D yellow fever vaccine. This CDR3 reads CASSAGTGGQPQHF. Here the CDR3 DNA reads TGTGCCAGCAGTGCTGGGACAGGGGGTCAGCCCCAGCATTTT.